This T cell receptor beta chain was sequenced for a study of Ad26.COV2.S vaccination and SARS-CoV-2 variants (dated by TCRdb to the early 2020s). Broadly, across the study: Vaccine-arm donors were drawn from COV1001, a multicentre, randomized, double-blind, placebo-controlled phase I-IIa trial of Ad26.COV2.S in healthy adults. Ad26.COV2.S was given intramuscularly at 5x10^10 or 1x10^11 viral particles, as a single shot or as two shots 56 days apart. TCRbeta repertoire sequencing served as the tool for gauging how specific and how broad the SARS-CoV-2-reactive T cell receptors were following Ad26.COV2.S vaccination. The TCR-sequenced set comprised around 32 samples: approximately 19 Ad26.COV2.S vaccine recipients, 5 placebo recipients and 8 SARS-CoV-2 convalescent individuals. Trial participants were randomized into five groups of five, in which low-dose or high-dose Ad26.COV2.S was given once or twice, or placebo was given on both occasions. Investigators did not know the trial group allocation while performing experiments and assessing outcomes.

Results and caveats for the whole study, not just this receptor: The study was not powered for comparison of responses between vaccine doses or regimens. It was noted by the authors that total T cell responses may have been underestimated by the TCR breadth and depth analyses. Non-spike TCR breadth was comparable between vaccine and placebo recipients, consistent with the vaccine containing only spike. Ad26.COV2.S recipients had higher spike-specific TCR breadth than placebo recipients (P = 0.0014). After vaccination, spike-specific CD8+ and CD4+ T cell responses were reported to show substantial breadth.

The immunoSEQ Assay was used to sequence TCRbeta CDR3 regions. After extraction, genomic DNA underwent amplification by bias-controlled multiplex PCR, followed by high-throughput sequencing. Turning to the authors' computational methods: To quantify the absolute abundance of every unique TCRbeta CDR3 region, sequences were collapsed and filtered. T cell fraction was estimated by normalizing TCRbeta template counts to usable DNA, with usable DNA measured through amplification of reference genes found in all nucleated cells. Repertoire TCRs were annotated as SARS-CoV-2-specific by exact matching of V gene, CDR3 amino acid sequence and J gene to a known reactive TCR set. The reference SARS-CoV-2 TCR set came from MIRA and was filtered for enrichment in COVID-19-positive ImmuneCODE repertoires, removing public or cross-reactive TCRs. Using the MIRA antigens, annotated TCRs were further analysed by specific ORF or by position within an ORF. Breadth was defined as the number of annotated unique rearrangements divided by the total number of unique productive rearrangements, and depth was defined as the summed frequency of the annotated unique rearrangements. TCR breadth was compared between groups using two-sided Wilcoxon rank-sum tests. Here the immuneACCESS table is served through TCRdb, limited to in-frame sequences with V and J called. Missing clones are a known gap in these copies; in checked studies unresolved V genes cover under half, and the rest lacks a known reason. V and J calls and clone size follow that table, whereas D and trimming were derived from the DNA. A total of about 400,000 clones appear in this sample, around nine tenths of them only once. Around 1.9% of the sample lies in the top ten.

The treatment or condition label for this specimen denotes: around 19 received Ad26.COV2.S at low or high dose, single or two shots; about 5 received placebo; per-sample allocation not given. Repertoires of vaccine and placebo recipients were sequenced from samples taken on day 63 after the first injection. Cohort 1b enrolled 20 to 30 adults aged 18-55 years at a single site in Boston, USA, between 29 July and 7 August 2020. Ad26.COV2.S was a replication-incompetent adenovirus type 26 vector that expressed a prefusion-stabilized SARS-CoV-2 spike protein derived from the original Wuhan strain. From V the trimming removes 2 bases and from J it removes 4 bases, while the gene matches leave 6 bases of the junction unaccounted for. The CDR3 sequence holds 15 residues, the cysteine and phenylalanine included. Only the CDR3 region is kept as DNA, spanning 45 bases read in frame from base 1. The germline V gene supplies CDR1 KGHSH and CDR2 LQKENI.

A word on this clone: Its recognized antigen is unknown. Base qualities are not recorded, but no much larger clone differs from it by a single base.

This TCR derives from a person between 18 and 65 years old who received the Ad26.COV2.S COVID-19 vaccine or a placebo. The chain was built from TRBV18 and TRBJ2-7, with 9 central nucleotides matching TRBD1. Sequenced material: peripheral blood, taken in a trial of Ad26.COV2.S vaccine versus placebo. In nucleotides, the sequence is TGTGCCAGCTCACCAGCCGGGACAGGGACATACGAGCAGTACTTC. It specifies CASSPAGTGTYEQYF.